This is a list of T cell receptor beta chains from one sample in a study of regulatory T cells in long-lasting Graves disease. In TCRdb, the multiplex PCR reads were re-called with MiXCR into one record per CDR3 protein. The sample shows about 540,000 distinct CDR3 sequences, roughly 13% of them seen only once. In addition, the sample was reused for a study of T cells in Graves' hyperthyroidism and ophthalmopathy.

The sample was peripheral blood mononuclear cells (PBMCs), taken at new diagnosis, from a patient treated with antithyroid drugs. The receptors stem from a man younger than 40 with Graves disease. CDR3s include the opening cysteine and the closing phenylalanine or tryptophan. Each record gives: J gene, D gene, clone size, V gene, CDR3 DNA, CDR3 protein. The D gene is left open where the match is weak. Clone size is stated in some rows and not others, as once, few, many or a class when expanded.

TRBJ2-7 | - | - | TRBV4-1 | TGCGCCAGCAGCCGGTGGCACGGCGGCTTCGGATACGAGCAGTACTTC | CASSRWHGGFGYEQYF
TRBJ2-1 | - | many | TRBV7-2 | TGTGCCAGCAGCTCCGCGACCCCGGCACCGTTCTTC | CASSSATPAPFF
TRBJ2-1 | - | many | TRBV20-1 | TGCAGTGCCGCGGAACGCCATGAGCAGTTCTTC | CSAAERHEQFF
TRBJ1-1 | - | few | TRBV7-9 | TGTGCCAGCAGCCACCGGGACGGGAACACTGAAGCTTTCTTT | CASSHRDGNTEAFF
TRBJ2-3 | TRBD2 | many | TRBV2 | TGTGCCAGCAGTCCATCTATACTAGCGGGAGGAAGTAAGGCGTATTTT | CASSPSILAGGSKAYF
TRBJ1-5 | - | few | TRBV20-1 | TGCAGTGCTAGCGATGGGAGTTTCAATCAGCCCCAGCATTTT | CSASDGSFNQPQHF
TRBJ2-3 | - | many | TRBV30 | TGTGCCTCGGCTAGACCGGGGATCGGCACAGATACGCAGTATTTT | CASARPGIGTDTQYF
TRBJ2-7 | - | - | TRBV5-6 | TGTGCCAGCAGCTTGGGGGCGGGTGCACACTACGAGCAGTACTTC | CASSLGAGAHYEQYF
TRBJ2-2 | TRBD1 | many | TRBV10-3 | TGTGCCATCAGTGAACTTCGGACAGGCAGGAACACCGGGGAGCTGTTTTTT | CAISELRTGRNTGELFF
TRBJ1-2 | - | - | TRBV30 | TGTGCCTGGAGTGTAGAGCAGGGCTCATATGGCTACACCTTC | CAWSVEQGSYGYTF
TRBJ2-5 | - | many | TRBV18 | TGTGCCAGCTCGATCGACAAGGGGGGAGAGACCCAGTACTTC | CASSIDKGGETQYF
TRBJ2-3 | - | many | TRBV19 | TGTGCCAGTAGTATCCCCGACAGGACTAGCACAGATACGCAGTATTTT | CASSIPDRTSTDTQYF
TRBJ1-1 | TRBD1 | many | TRBV6-1 | TGTGCCAGTCGACAGGGATCGGGGAACACTGAAGCTTTCTTT | CASRQGSGNTEAFF
TRBJ2-7 | - | - | TRBV9 | TGTGCCAGCAGCGAAAAAGCGCACTCCTACGAGCAGTACTTC | CASSEKAHSYEQYF
TRBJ1-5 | TRBD1 | few | TRBV6-1 | TGTGCCAGCAGAATACAGCAGGGGGACGGTCAGCCCCAGCATTTT | CASRIQQGDGQPQHF
TRBJ2-1 | - | many | TRBV11-3 | TGTGCCAGCAGCTTAGGGTTTGGTCAGAGCTCCTACAATGAGCAGTTCTTC | CASSLGFGQSSYNEQFF